Following are 12 T cell receptor beta chains from one sample sequenced in a study of PD-L1 blockade in urothelial cancer. The time point: pretreatment peripheral blood. The table came from immunoSEQ multiplex PCR; TCRdb's copy has only in-frame clones and leaves some out. This sample has tens of thousands of clones, with 85% to 90% found just once. The sample in question was PBMCs, obtained around atezolizumab (anti-PD-L1) treatment. The receptors were gathered from a man aged 65 to 85 with urothelial cancer.

This chain uses TRBV28 with TRBJ1-2; 9 positions agree with TRBD1. Germline-derived CDR1 and CDR2 are MDHEN and SYDVKM. V gave up 7 bases and J gave up 5 bases; unmatched junction bases: 11. The CDR3 extends over 15 amino acids. CDR3 DNA: TGTGCCAGCACCCCCTACACAGGGGGCGGTTATGGCTACACCTTC. Protein: CASTPYTGGGYGYTF.

This clone was detected once. The chain couples TRBV29-1 to TRBJ2-2; unclear D gene. V lost 4 bases, J lost 2 bases, and 2 bases lay in between. The CDR3 is 11 amino acids. In germline, CDR1 is SQVTM, CDR2 ANQGSEA. The CDR3, as DNA: TGCAGCGTTGCTAACACCGGGGAGCTGTTTTTT. This translates into CSVANTGELFF.

The rearrangement uses TRBV30 and TRBJ2-2, with D possibly being TRBD1 (6 bases). This CDR3 spans 16 amino acids. Trimming took off 0 bases at V and 0 bases at J, with 11 bases between the two ends. Germline-derived CDR1 and CDR2 are GTSNPN and SVGIG (reference sequence). CDR3 region: CAWSVAGTTNTGELFF. CDR3 coding DNA: TGTGCCTGGAGTGTCGCAGGGACAACGAACACCGGGGAGCTGTTTTTT.

The V and J genes are TRBV5-1 and TRBJ1-1, with 7 nucleotides matching TRBD1. The CDR3 length is 16 residues. V lost 4 bases to trimming and J lost 1 base; unmatched junction nucleotides: 10. Germline lookup yields CDR1 SGHRS and CDR2 YFSETQ. DNA of the CDR3: TGCGCCAGCAGCGAGGGACAGCCCCTGGGGAACACTGAAGCTTTCTTT. Protein: CASSEGQPLGNTEAFF.

This chain joins TRBV4-2 and TRBJ2-1; the D gene is possibly TRBD1 (6 bases). This CDR3 contains 14 residues. The germline V gene encodes CDR1 LGHNA and CDR2 YNFKEQ. The V gene lost 0 bases and the J gene lost 6 bases, with 9 bases spanning the gap. The CDR3 DNA is TGTGCCAGCAGCCAAGAGGACAGAATCAATGAGCAGTTCTTC. Amino acids: CASSQEDRINEQFF.

This clone occurred a few times. This chain joins TRBV2 and TRBJ2-1; 7 nucleotides agree with TRBD2. V shed 3 bases, J shed 14 bases, and the junction held 4 bases outside the gene matches. The CDR3 is 11 residues long. Germline CDR1 is SNHLY and CDR2 is FYNNEI. CDR3 DNA: TGTGCCAGCAGTGAGGCGGGAGCGGAGTTCTTC. Translated: CASSEAGAEFF.

V usage is TRBV11-2 and J usage is TRBJ2-7; 12 bases match TRBD2. Germline CDR1 is SGHAT and CDR2 is FQNNGV. The CDR3 sequence is 16 residues long. The V segment lost 4 bases and the J segment 4 bases; nucleotides outside the gene matches: 8. CDR3 loop: CASSSFGLAGGYEQYF. The CDR3 DNA reads TGTGCCAGCAGCTCCTTCGGGCTAGCGGGAGGGTACGAGCAGTACTTC.

The V call is TRBV19, the J call TRBJ1-1, with D unclear. CDR1 LNHDA and CDR2 SQIVND come from the germline V gene (reference sequence). The V and J ends lost 7 bases and 3 bases respectively, with 15 bases between them. This CDR3 is built from 14 residues. The CDR3 nucleotides read TGTGCCAGTACTGTTGGCAGGAAGGACACTGAAGCTTTCTTT. Encoded protein: CASTVGRKDTEAFF. Full variable domain (outside the CDR3, taken from reference TRBV19 and TRBJ1-1): DGGITQSPKYLFRKEGQNVTLSCEQNLNHDAMYWYRQDPGQGLRLIYYSQIVNDFQKGDIAEGYSVSREKKESFPLTVTSAQKNPTAFYLCASTVGRKDTEAFFGQGTRLTVV.

The chain recombines TRBV9 with TRBJ2-5; the match to TRBD2 covers 13 bases. This CDR3 spans 17 amino acids. V was pared by 0 bases and J by 3 bases, with 5 bases of the junction left unmatched. Germline V gives CDR1 SGDLS, CDR2 YYNGEE. The CDR3, as DNA: TGTGCCAGCAGCGTAGGCCGAGGGACTAGCGGGAAAGAGACCCAGTACTTC. It yields the protein CASSVGRGTSGKETQYF.

CDR3 sequence (DNA): TGCAGTGCTTCCGAATCGGGTGAGCAGTTCTTC. It encodes CSASESGEQFF. This chain joins TRBV20-1 and TRBJ2-1; D uncertain. Germline V gene sequence: CDR1 DFQATT, CDR2 SNEGSKA (reference sequence). CDR3 length: 11 amino acids. V dropped 5 bases and J dropped 9 bases, with 11 bases sitting between them.

The rearrangement links TRBV4-1 to TRBJ2-7; TRBD2 agrees at 7 bases. CDR3 size: 16 residues. Germline CDR1 and CDR2: MGHRA and YSYEKL. V shed 0 bases and J 3 bases; nucleotides not matched to a gene: 8. CDR3 nucleotide sequence: TGCGCCAGCAGCCAAGATGCCGCCGGCGGGAGCTACGAGCAGTACTTC. This sequence encodes CASSQDAAGGSYEQYF.

V and J are TRBV18 and TRBJ1-5, with 9 bases that match TRBD1. The CDR3 totals 16 residues. Germline CDR1 KGHSH, CDR2 LQKENI. V lost 6 bases, J lost 3 bases, and 9 bases stayed unmatched. The CDR3 sequence is CASSHGTGSSNQPQHF. As DNA, the CDR3 is TGTGCCAGCTCTCATGGGACAGGGAGTTCCAATCAGCCCCAGCATTTT.